The entry below gives a single T cell receptor (beta chain) sequence along with its context. Its antigen is unknown. A read error is possible here, since a much larger clone lies one base away. Together with a sample-barcoded 5' primer, a J-beta primer mix was included in a second PCR lasting about 7 to 12 cycles. Every single cDNA molecule received a tag from a template-switch adaptor with 12 random nucleotides. TCRdb used MiXCR to reprocess the 5' RACE reads, holding one entry per CDR3 protein. The table lists 710,000 or so distinct CDR3 sequences, about 32% of them singletons, with approximately 15% in the top ten. These data come from a study of blood T cells in healthy people across ages. This CDR3 contains 13 residues. Germline CDR1 reads SQVTM; CDR2 reads ANQGSEA. General observations from the study: Naive T cell percentage showed a strong correlation with TCR beta diversity.

Sequences were obtained from blood. The rearrangement links TRBV29-1 to TRBJ1-1; 9 bases match TRBD1. This receptor was taken from a woman older than 75 in good health. The CDR3 protein is CGVAGTGFTEAFF. The CDR3 DNA reads as TGCGGCGTGGCCGGGACAGGGTTCACTGAAGCTTTCTTT.